This T cell receptor (beta chain) was observed in a study of cytomegalovirus exposure and HLA in healthy donors. At the level of the study: A prior study identified roughly 110 million unique TCR beta sequences from about 200 million T cells.

Turning to this clone: The antigen remains unidentified.

Amplification used 60 Vbeta primers and 13 Jbeta primers. Assay used: immunoSEQ multiplex PCR; TCRdb lists only in-frame clones, some missing. The table has some 100,000 clones, 79% seen once; the top ten hold 3.5% to 5%. General study findings and limits: There were several of the most significant clusters that appeared linked to common viral pathogens in a later analysis.

CDR1 and CDR2 (germline): MGHRA, YSYEKL. The CDR3 loop spans 16 amino acids. V was shortened by 0 bases and J by 7 bases, with 13 bases between the two germline ends. What was sequenced was PBMCs. The chain has TRBV4-1 and TRBJ1-6; tentatively, D is TRBD1 (6 bases). The clonotype originates from a female donor in good health and CMV-seropositive. Written as DNA, the CDR3 is TGCGCCAGCAGCCAAGATCTGGGGGCGAGGAATTCACCCCTCCACTTT. It is translated as CASSQDLGARNSPLHF.